The clone carrying this T cell receptor beta chain was found a few times. The germline CDR1 and CDR2 sequences are LGHNA and YNFKEQ. The CDR3 covers 13 residues. V lost 4 bases and J 6 bases, leaving 12 bases between the germline ends. TCRdb re-called the RT-PCR reads with MiXCR, one entry per CDR3 protein. The sample includes about 700,000 distinct CDR3 sequences, around 14% of them seen just once. The sequence was collected from a female donor in good health, serving as a healthy control. The material sequenced was memory CD4+ T cells from blood. This chain links TRBV4-2 with TRBJ1-2; a possible D gene is TRBD1 (6 bases). The CDR3 region is CASSPMGADGYTF. The DNA for the CDR3 is TGTGCCAGCAGCCCGATGGGGGCGGATGGCTACACCTTC.